Each of the 23 T cell receptor beta chains below was sequenced from the same sample in a study of CD8 T cells in ankylosing spondylitis. TCRdb reprocessed the 5' RACE reads with MiXCR, giving one entry per CDR3 protein. Of around 90,000 distinct CDR3 sequences detected, approximately 30% appear once; the ten largest clones hold roughly 59%. Sequencing was performed on blood, either unsorted or a sorted T cell fraction (not recorded which). These receptors were obtained from a male donor with ankylosing spondylitis or in good health (not recorded which).

The CDR3 loop reads CASSAASGTTQYF. The CDR3 DNA sequence: TGTGCCAGCAGCGCCGCTAGCGGGACTACCCAGTACTTC. The genes are TRBV5-4 and TRBJ2-5; 9 nucleotides agree with TRBD2. Germline V gives CDR1 SGHNT, CDR2 YYREEE (reference sequence). CDR3 length: 13 residues. The J segment lost 8 bases and the V segment lost 4 bases, leaving 6 bases of the junction unmatched. Based on the CDR3 plus reference TRBV5-4 and TRBJ2-5, the full variable domain is ETGVTQSPTHLIKTRGQQVTLRCSSQSGHNTVSWYQQALGQGPQFIFQYYREEENGRGNFPPRFSGLQFPNYSSELNVNALELDDSALYLCASSAASGTTQYFGPGTRLLVL.

This sequence joins TRBV24-1 and TRBJ1-1; 12 nucleotides agree with TRBD1. The V segment lost 4 bases and the J segment 3 bases; nucleotides outside the gene matches: 5. Germline V gene lookup returns CDR1 KGHDR and CDR2 SFDVKD. This CDR3 is 16 amino acids long. The CDR3 region is CATSDGTGGMDTEAFF. In DNA, the CDR3 is TGTGCCACCAGTGACGGGACAGGGGGCATGGACACTGAAGCTTTCTTT.

This chain uses TRBV20-1 with TRBJ2-2, with 14 bases lining up with TRBD2. The trim removed 1 base at V and 7 bases at J, leaving 5 bases unmatched. The CDR3 extends over 16 amino acids. Germline V lookup: CDR1 DFQATT, CDR2 SNEGSKA (reference sequence). The CDR3 loop reads CSARAGTSGSVGELFF. The DNA for the CDR3 is TGCAGTGCTAGAGCCGGGACTAGCGGGAGCGTCGGGGAGCTGTTTTTT.

In its sample, this clonotype was seen a few times. Mismatch with germline at one junction end may stem from a read error. This sequence joins TRBV5-1 and TRBJ2-5, with D perhaps TRBD2 (5 bases). CDR1 is SGHRS, CDR2 YFSETQ, per germline. This CDR3 is built from 14 residues. CDR3 bases: TGCGCCAGAAGCTTGGTTGGGAGAGGAGAGACCCAGTACTTC. As protein: CARSLVGRGETQYF.

The CDR3 nucleotides read TGTGCCAGCAGCCCACGGTGGAACAATGAGCAGTTCTTC. This encodes CASSPRWNNEQFF. The V gene is TRBV7-9, the J gene TRBJ2-1; no definite D call. V was cut by 5 bases and J by 5 bases, with 10 bases left in between. The germline V gene encodes CDR1 SEHNR and CDR2 FQNEAQ (reference sequence). The CDR3 extends over 13 amino acids.

The V gene is TRBV7-9, the J gene TRBJ2-7; TRBD2 matches 7 bases. CDR3 length: 13 residues. V gave up 5 bases and J gave up 4 bases; unmatched junction bases: 5. From germline, CDR1 is SEHNR and CDR2 FQNEAQ (reference sequence). The CDR3 nucleotides are TGTGCCAGCAGCCCCCGGACTAGTTACGAGCAGTACTTC. This codes for CASSPRTSYEQYF.

The chain is built from TRBV6-5 and TRBJ1-4, with D unresolved. Germline V gene sequence: CDR1 MNHEY, CDR2 SVGAGI. The CDR3 is made up of 14 amino acids. With 4 bases removed from V and 8 bases from J, the gap between germline ends came to 14 bases. The CDR3 DNA reads as TGTGCCAGCAGTTCAGCATGGTCCTCGGAAAAACTGTTTTTT. It specifies CASSSAWSSEKLFF.

This clonotype was picked up a small number of times. The gene calls are TRBV6-1 and TRBJ2-2, with D uncertain. V was cut by 7 bases and J by 6 bases, with 15 bases left in between. This CDR3 region has 14 residues. CDR1 MNHNS and CDR2 SASEGT come from the germline V gene. DNA for the CDR3: TGTGCCAGCATCAATAACAGTCCGGCCGGGGAGCTGTTTTTT. Its translation is CASINNSPAGELFF.

This clonotype came up a few times. The chain links TRBV20-1 to TRBJ1-2; D is unresolved. CDR1 is DFQATT, CDR2 SNEGSKA, per germline (reference sequence). This CDR3 has 11 amino acids. Trimming left V 0 bases short and J 13 bases short, with 12 bases between. CDR3 amino acids: CSARDLPFRTF. As DNA, the CDR3 is TGCAGTGCTAGAGATCTCCCATTTCGCACCTTC.

The chain uses TRBV5-1 and TRBJ2-5; the D is unclear. V was trimmed by 1 base and J by 0 bases, leaving 1 base between them. The germline V gene encodes CDR1 SGHRS and CDR2 YFSETQ. This CDR3 has 12 residues. For the CDR3, the DNA is TGCGCCAGCAGCTTGTACCAAGAGACCCAGTACTTC. The encoded protein is CASSLYQETQYF.

The chain is built from TRBV20-1 and TRBJ2-2, with D possibly being TRBD1 or TRBD2 (6 bases each). CDR3 length equals 12 residues. The ends were cut back, 5 bases at V and 10 bases at J, with 14 bases in the middle. Germline CDR1 DFQATT, CDR2 SNEGSKA (reference sequence). CDR3 amino acids: CSAARGGLELFF. The DNA of the CDR3 is TGCAGTGCTGCCAGGGGAGGCCTGGAGCTGTTTTTT.

This clonotype occurred once. The chain has TRBV5-1 and TRBJ1-3; D unresolved. Germline V gives CDR1 SGHRS, CDR2 YFSETQ. CDR3 length equals 16 residues. Trimming removed 0 bases at V and 0 bases at J, with 10 bases between. The CDR3 reads CASSLDQPHSGNTIYF. CDR3 nucleotides: TGCGCCAGCAGCTTGGACCAGCCCCACTCTGGAAACACCATATATTTT.

This clonotype was observed a single time. The chain couples TRBV5-6 to TRBJ2-3; weak D call: TRBD2 (5 bases). The V gene's germline CDR1 is SGHDT and CDR2 YYEEEE. This CDR3 has 12 residues. V lost 3 bases and J 9 bases, leaving 11 bases between the germline ends. CDR3 nucleotide sequence: TGTGCCAGCAGCTCTCTAGCTGGAACGCAGTATTTT. Its translation: CASSSLAGTQYF.

The CDR3 loop reads CASSFTGDTIYF. CDR3 sequence (DNA): TGTGCCAGCAGCTTTACTGGGGACACCATATATTTT. J is TRBJ1-3 and V is TRBV5-6, with D unclear. Germline assignment: CDR1 SGHDT and CDR2 YYEEEE. V lost 2 bases and J lost 8, with 8 bases in between. The CDR3 spans 12 residues.

This sequence joins TRBV9 and TRBJ2-1; the match to TRBD2 covers 10 bases. Germline V CDR1 and CDR2: SGDLS, YYNGEE. This CDR3 has 15 residues. Trimming cost V 4 bases and J 9 bases; bases outside gene matches: 10. CDR3 DNA sequence: TGTGCCAGCAGCCCCCAAACTAGCGGGGCAGGTGAGCAGTTCTTC. Encoded protein: CASSPQTSGAGEQFF.

V is TRBV20-1 and J is TRBJ1-3, with D unresolved. The CDR3 totals 13 residues. V lost 6 bases to trimming and J lost 0 bases, with 9 bases between them. Germline-derived CDR1 and CDR2 are DFQATT and SNEGSKA (reference sequence). The CDR3 DNA reads TGCAGTGCCGTAAGCGACTCTGGAAACACCATATATTTT. Residues: CSAVSDSGNTIYF.

This chain links TRBV20-1 with TRBJ2-1, with 8 bases lining up with TRBD2. The CDR3 spans 15 residues. CDR1 and CDR2 (germline): DFQATT, SNEGSKA (reference sequence). Trimming removed 5 bases from V and 4 bases from J; junction bases left unmatched: 10. CDR3 sequence reads: CSASLPGTRYNEQFF. CDR3 in DNA: TGCAGTGCTTCCCTCCCGGGGACTAGGTACAATGAGCAGTTCTTC.

The chain carries TRBV27 and TRBJ2-3; the D is unclear. With 10 bases removed from V and 0 bases from J, the gap between germline ends came to 11 bases. From germline, CDR1 is MNHEY and CDR2 SMNVEV (reference sequence). The CDR3 consists of 13 residues. The DNA for the CDR3 is TGTGCCACCCGTCGGTCTAGCACAGATACGCAGTATTTT. It encodes CATRRSSTDTQYF.

The rearrangement uses TRBV5-1 and TRBJ1-6; a weak D match, TRBD1 (5 bases). Germline CDR1 reads SGHRS; CDR2 reads YFSETQ. Trimming removed 1 base from V and 10 bases from J, with 15 bases in between. The CDR3 has 15 amino acids. The CDR3 DNA follows: TGCGCCAGCAGCTTGAGGGGCGCGGAGTCATCACCCCTCCACTTT. It encodes CASSLRGAESSPLHF. Based on the CDR3 plus reference TRBV5-1 and TRBJ1-6, the full variable domain is KAGVTQTPRYLIKTRGQQVTLSCSPISGHRSVSWYQQTPGQGLQFLFEYFSETQRNKGNFPGRFSGRQFSNSRSEMNVSTLELGDSALYLCASSLRGAESSPLHFGNGTRLTVT.

This chain joins TRBV12-3 or TRBV12-4 and TRBJ2-7; 8 nucleotides agree with TRBD2. The CDR3 has 15 amino acids. The V gene end was trimmed by 6 bases and the J gene end by 1 base; junction bases not matched to a gene: 8. The CDR3 DNA reads as TGTGCCAGCAGCCCCAGCGGGGGACCTTCCTACGAGCAGTACGTC. It specifies CASSPSGGPSYEQYV.

This clonotype was detected a few times. The rearrangement uses TRBV7-2 and TRBJ2-2; D remains unclear. V gave up 2 bases and J gave up 6 bases, with 7 bases separating them. The length of the CDR3 is 13 residues. From germline, CDR1 is SGHTA and CDR2 FQGNSA. CDR3 protein: CASSLWRAGELFF. The CDR3 DNA sequence: TGTGCCAGCAGCTTATGGCGAGCCGGGGAGCTGTTTTTT. The full variable domain, its missing parts supplied by reference TRBV7-2 and TRBJ2-2, is GAGVSQSPSNKVTEKGKDVELRCDPISGHTALYWYRQSLGQGLEFLIYFQGNSAPDKSGLPSDRFSAERTGGSVSTLTIQRTQQEDSAVYLCASSLWRAGELFFGEGSRLTVL.

This chain connects TRBV20-1 to TRBJ2-3; 7 bases line up with TRBD2. This CDR3 has 15 residues. V lost 3 bases and J lost 4; bases outside the gene matches: 10. Germline V gene data show CDR1 as DFQATT and CDR2 as SNEGSKA (reference sequence). The CDR3, as DNA: TGCAGTGCTAGGCCCCTGGGGGGGGGGGCAGATACGCAGTATTTT. The encoded protein is CSARPLGGGADTQYF.

The V and J genes are TRBV5-1 and TRBJ2-1; 7 bases agree with TRBD1. The germline gives CDR1 SGHRS, CDR2 YFSETQ. The CDR3 covers 13 residues. Unmatched junction bases numbered 7, after V lost 4 bases and J lost 9 bases. The CDR3 bases are TGCGCCAGCAGCACCCGGGACAGAAGTGAGCAGTTCTTC. Amino acid sequence: CASSTRDRSEQFF.